This entry describes one T cell receptor (beta chain). Its antigen is as yet unknown. Brentuximab vedotin exposure varied among the patients, all of whom had relapsed after autologous stem cell transplantation. Germline CDR1 MNHEY, CDR2 SVGAGI. V shed 6 bases and J shed 2 bases, with 10 bases lying between them. This CDR3 region has 13 residues. This sample was included in a study of PD-1 blockade in classical Hodgkin lymphoma. Study-wide results and caveats: Whereas CD4+ TCR diversity had risen significantly by C4D1, CD8+ TCR diversity had not.

Data came from immunoSEQ multiplex PCR; TCRdb stores just in-frame clones and leaves some out. The data show about 150,000 clones, just under 80% seen once. The TCR originated in a human donor with classical Hodgkin lymphoma. The rearrangement joins TRBV6-5 to TRBJ1-2; D might be TRBD1 (5 bases). Sequenced material: peripheral blood mononuclear cells (PBMCs), taken before the second cycle of nivolumab. The CDR3 reads CASRFNRNYGYTF. CDR3 nucleotides: TGTGCCAGCAGATTCAACAGGAACTATGGCTACACCTTC.